Here is one TCR beta chain with its context. No antigen is known for it. Nothing much larger sits one base from this clone, and base qualities are not available. CDR1 and CDR2 (MNHEY, SMNVEV) derive from the germline V gene (reference sequence). Inclusive of the bounding cysteine and phenylalanine, the CDR3 is 15 residues long. Only the CDR3 DNA is retained, 45 bases long and in frame from the first base. The V and J ends are trimmed by 6 bases and 5 bases, leaving 19 bases between them. The sample originates from a study of preoperative IRX-2 immunotherapy in early breast cancer (dated by TCRdb to between 2018 and 2020). The library relied on the immunoSEQ multiplex PCR assay. The table was pulled from immuneACCESS by TCRdb, which kept in-frame rearrangements only. Such tables lose some clones; where checked, under half of the loss comes from unresolved V genes, and the rest has no known cause. This sample holds some 29,000 clones; almost 90% were observed only once. Of the sample, around 8.9% falls within the top ten clones.

This specimen's treatment or condition label, per the study, means: preoperative locoregional IRX-2 cytokine immunotherapy. The samples were obtained from a phase Ib study that tested preoperative, locoregional IRX-2 cytokine immunotherapy designed to prime immune responses. Patients with early-stage breast cancer who were given IRX-2 before surgery served as donors. The chain was built from TRBV27 and TRBJ1-2; the D segment cannot be called with confidence. The specimen was taken from a patient treated with IRX-2 immunotherapy. The sequence came from a human donor with breast cancer. The base sequence is TGTGCCAGCAGCCCCCTCCGGGCGGAAAGTTATGGCTACACCTTC. It specifies CASSPLRAESYGYTF.